The T cell receptor beta chain under discussion was sequenced for a study of CD8+CD57+ T cells in acquired aplastic anemia. Study information: Roughly 3 ug was the average amount of DNA from sorted CD4+ and CD8+ cells. CD4+ reads averaged around 10 million in healthy donors.

TCR beta VDJ and CDR3 were profiled, and genomic DNA was the template. TCRdb analysed the reads with MiXCR anew, one entry per CDR3 protein. The sample yields hundreds of thousands of distinct CDR3 sequences, roughly 64% seen once. The CDR3 is made up of 17 amino acids. Germline loops: CDR1 SEHNR, CDR2 FQNEAQ (reference sequence). In the case of this clonotype: One end of the junction varies from germline; a read error may be responsible.

The receptor was isolated from a human donor in good health, serving as a control. What was sequenced was sorted CD4+, CD8+, or CD8+CD57+ T cells (not recorded which) from PBMCs. The V and J genes are TRBV7-9 and TRBJ2-1, with 7 bases that match TRBD1. The CDR3 nucleotides read TGTGCCAGCAGTTATTACGGGCCAGGGGGTGCCTACTATGAGCAGTTCTTC. This codes for CASSYYGPGGAYYEQFF.